This T cell receptor (beta chain) comes out of a study of monozygotic twins with inflammatory bowel disease (dated by TCRdb to the late 2010s). Background on the whole study: A total of roughly 28 monozygotic twin pairs were included in the full study, comprising nine German pairs (four IBD-concordant, five IBD-discordant) and 19 IBD-discordant Danish pairs. Disease-associated traits were sought mainly through comparisons between IBD patients and their genetically identical healthy co-twins within discordant pairs. Each individual had, on average, about 151 000 unique TCRalpha sequences and 181 000 unique TCRbeta sequences available for analysis.

The CDR3 sequence holds 17 residues, the cysteine and phenylalanine included. The coding DNA is unavailable. CDR1 and CDR2 (DFQATT, SNEGSKA) derive from the germline V gene (reference sequence). Preparation of the library involved 5' RACE. Preparation of each TCR library used 3,000 to 4,000 ng of total RNA. For each sample, cDNA synthesis with SMARTScribe reverse transcriptase was split into eight separate reactions. During cDNA synthesis, unique molecular identifiers containing a 6-nucleotide sample barcode were introduced by template switching. TCRalpha and TCRbeta cDNA was amplified by two nested PCRs of roughly 16 and 10 cycles, with bead purification after each PCR. Before amplification, cDNA was treated with uracil DNA-glycosylase and purified using the QIAquick PCR purification kit. The second PCR was the step at which Illumina TruSeq-compatible adapters and sample-specific barcodes were added. Library quality and concentration were assessed using TapeStation and Qubit, and 4.5 to 5.5 ng of each library was pooled. Sequencing of pooled libraries was carried out on an Illumina HiSeq2500 single-index Rapid Run using 2 x 100 bp reads and custom sequencing primers. The paper's data handling went like this. MiGEC version 1.2.6 was used for UMI-based consensus assembly to correct PCR and sequencing errors. V(D)J alignment, clonotype assembly and CDR3 extraction were performed with MiXCR version 2.1.1. To normalise gene usage, clonotype sharing and MAIT/NKT TCR abundance, the analysis used the top 1000, 10 000 and 20 000 clonotypes per sample. After downsampling to 27 000 UMIs, diversity was calculated as the inverse Simpson index using the vegan R package. Paired Mann-Whitney U tests on discordant twin pairs were used, with Benjamini-Hochberg multiple-testing correction. TCRdb reprocessed the reads into one record per CDR3 protein sequence, lacking DNA. In this record, the V and J calls reflect TCRdb's handling and not the investigators' own analysis. The table kept for this sample lists about 93,000 distinct CDR3 sequences. The ten top clones hold around 6.8% of the sample.

Turning to this clonotype: This clone's antigen is unknown.

The investigation overall reported the following: The analysis was unable to tell apart different T cell subtypes. No difference in repertoire similarity was observed between concordant and discordant twins, possibly owing to limited statistical power. Differing immunosuppressive treatments among patients may have added background noise and inter-individual variability to the repertoires. A decrease in TCRbeta repertoire diversity, as measured by inverse Simpson index, was observed in IBD patients compared with their healthy co-twins. Compared with healthy twins, IBD patients had fewer clonotypes in common with other individuals, a difference most pronounced in patients showing signs of disease activity. No single strong signal or clonotype linked to IBD turned up in the results, so the idea that one exists was not supported.

From each donor, an approximately 2.5 ml peripheral blood sample was collected into PAXgene tubes and stored at -80 degrees C. Without T cell sorting, total RNA was isolated from whole blood using the PAXgene blood miRNA kit on an automated QIAcube. Deep TCRalpha and TCRbeta repertoire profiling with unique molecular barcoding was performed on peripheral blood of monozygotic twin pairs concordant or discordant for inflammatory bowel disease. For every twin pair, smoking habits were documented, and each individual was categorised as a current, former or never smoker. The TCR comes from a human donor with ulcerative colitis or Crohn's disease, or a healthy co-twin of an affected twin (not recorded which). The chain employs TRBV20-1 and TRBJ2-2; TCRdb outputs TRBD1, but without DNA this stays unchecked. Sequencing was performed on blood. The CDR3 sequence is CSARLLSGRGDTGELFF.